This T cell receptor (beta chain) was recovered during a study of beta chain features in type 1 diabetes. As for the study in general: Patient and healthy donor groups were alike in age, gender and cell yields.

Investigators reverse transcribed all isolated RNA, so they sequenced expressed TCRB transcripts. Assay used: immunoSEQ multiplex PCR; TCRdb lists only in-frame clones, some missing. There are 150,000 to 200,000 clones in the sample; approximately 13% occur only once, and 0.62% lies in the top ten. CDR1 is LGHNA and CDR2 is YNFKEQ in the germline V gene. V lost 0 bases to trimming and J lost 7 bases, with 10 bases between them. The CDR3 length is 14 residues. The sequenced sample consisted of central memory CD4+ T cells from blood. This receptor was identified in a woman between 18 and 29 years old in good health. This chain connects TRBV4-2 to TRBJ2-1; D may be TRBD2 (5 bases). CDR3 amino acids: CASSQEPRDNEQFF. The CDR3 nucleotides read TGTGCCAGCAGCCAAGAACCCCGGGATAATGAGCAGTTCTTC.